The entry below gives a single T cell receptor (beta chain) sequence along with its context. The CDR3 runs to 13 residues. Germline assignment: CDR1 SGHTA and CDR2 FQGNSA. Trimming stripped 5 bases from V and 1 base from J, with 8 bases between. These data come from a study of blood T cell repertoires in COVID-19. Study-level background: The study drew acute and convalescent COVID-19 samples from the United States, Italy and Spain.

The data were produced by immunoSEQ multiplex PCR, yet TCRdb's version contains in-frame clones alone and is incomplete. The table records approximately 290,000 clones, approximately 86% of them present only once. Sequencing was carried out using peripheral blood. This TCR came from a human donor with COVID-19, enrolled during active disease. The donor label of this sample is uncertain. This rearrangement joins TRBV7-2 to TRBJ1-1; D remains unclear. This CDR3 reads CASSRGANTEAFF. The CDR3 DNA sequence: TGTGCCAGCAGCCGCGGCGCGAACACTGAAGCTTTCTTT.